This TCR beta chain was found in a study of immune evolution from preneoplasia to lung adenocarcinoma. CDR1 is MNHEY, CDR2 SVGAGI, per germline. This CDR3 has 15 amino acids. V lost 6 bases, J lost 8 bases, and 19 bases lay in between. Study results and limitations: Top clone frequencies peaked in normal lung, apparently declining through invasive adenocarcinoma. Clonality was highest in normal lung, lower in later-stage lesions apparently.

This clone appeared once. No antigen is known for it. The method was immunoSEQ multiplex PCR; TCRdb's version includes in-frame clones alone and lacks a portion of them. There are 5,500 to 6,500 clones in the sample; under 85% occur only once, and approximately 9.4% lies in the top ten. Patient tissue came from resections in Japan or China, 2014–2017. H&E slides confirmed each diagnosis, reviewed by two pathologists independently. The receptor comes from an older donor with lung adenocarcinoma. Sequencing input: FFPE adjacent normal lung tissue. The chain is built from TRBV6-5 and TRBJ2-2; D may be TRBD1 (5 bases). The CDR3 protein is CASSPWGARGGELFF. The CDR3 DNA sequence: TGTGCCAGCAGCCCCTGGGGCGCTAGGGGTGGGGAGCTGTTTTTT.